This T cell receptor (beta chain) was sequenced for a study of cytomegalovirus exposure and HLA in healthy donors. Study-level results: Cytomegalovirus status was reportedly diagnosed by the classifier with high sensitivity and specificity. In a later analysis, at a false discovery rate of 0.05, about 17,000 TCR beta sequences matched HLA alleles.

Germline lookup yields CDR1 LNHDA and CDR2 SQIVND (reference sequence). The CDR3 consists of 14 residues. Trimming pared 6 bases from V and 0 bases from J, leaving 6 bases between. With respect to this clone: The antigen is unknown.

Healthy bone marrow donors made up the donor group. PCR primers comprised 60 Vbeta and 13 Jbeta primers. The table came from immunoSEQ multiplex PCR; TCRdb's copy has only in-frame clones and leaves some out. The sample holds around 180,000 clones, about four fifths seen once. The V gene is TRBV19, the J gene TRBJ2-6; D not certain. The sample was PBMCs. The clonotype was recovered from a man aged 30 to 45 in good health and CMV-seropositive. CDR3 sequence: CASRQSSGANVLTF. The CDR3 nucleotides are TGTGCCAGTAGACAGAGCTCTGGGGCCAACGTCCTGACTTTC.